This T cell receptor beta chain was identified in a study of T-cell reconstitution after alpha-beta-depleted transplantation in children. The CDR3 is 13 amino acids. V shed 6 bases, J shed 6 bases, and the junction held 5 bases outside the gene matches. The germline V gene has CDR1 PRHDT and CDR2 FYEKMQ (reference sequence). Unique molecular identifiers featured in how the TCRbeta library was prepared. TCRdb recomputed calls from the PCR reads with MiXCR, one row per CDR3 protein. The table includes more than 250,000 distinct CDR3 sequences, about a tenth detected once. There are a few counts of this clonotype.

This receptor was obtained from a human donor who donated a stem cell graft to a child with SCID. This material consisted of PBMCs from the stem cell graft donor, taken from the stem cell graft. The chain links TRBV13 to TRBJ2-7; 10 positions agree with TRBD1. Here the CDR3 reads CASRGQGISEQYF. The CDR3 DNA is TGTGCCAGCAGGGGACAGGGGATAAGCGAGCAGTACTTC.